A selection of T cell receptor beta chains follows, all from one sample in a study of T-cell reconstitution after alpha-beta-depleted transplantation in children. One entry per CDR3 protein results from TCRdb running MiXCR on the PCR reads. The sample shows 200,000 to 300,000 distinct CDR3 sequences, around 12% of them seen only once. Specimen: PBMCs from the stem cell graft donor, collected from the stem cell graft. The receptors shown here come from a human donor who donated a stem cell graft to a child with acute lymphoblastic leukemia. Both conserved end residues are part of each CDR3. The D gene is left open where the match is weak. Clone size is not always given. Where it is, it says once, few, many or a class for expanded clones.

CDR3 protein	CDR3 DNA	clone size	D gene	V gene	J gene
CASNDARGRTDTQYF	TGCGCCAGCAACGATGCCCGGGGACGCACAGATACGCAGTATTTT	many	NA	TRBV5-1	TRBJ2-3
CASSFDRGLSNEKLFF	TGTGCCAGCAGCTTTGACAGGGGGCTGTCTAATGAAAAACTGTTTTTT	many	TRBD1	TRBV11-2	TRBJ1-4
CATSSGLQGNYEQYF	TGCGCCACCAGCTCGGGACTACAGGGGAATTACGAGCAGTACTTC	NA	NA	TRBV5-1	TRBJ2-7
CASSVNPDSNQPQHF	TGTGCCAGCAGCGTAAATCCCGATAGCAATCAGCCCCAGCATTTT	many	NA	TRBV9	TRBJ1-5
CASSQEKTLHEAFF	TGTGCCAGCAGCCAAGAAAAGACACTTCATGAAGCTTTCTTT	few	NA	TRBV4-2	TRBJ1-1
CAIRYTGTRGTDTQYF	TGTGCCATCAGATACACCGGGACTAGGGGCACAGATACGCAGTATTTT	many	TRBD2	TRBV10-3	TRBJ2-3
CASSDRGRNEKLFF	TGTGCCAGCAGCGACAGAGGTCGGAATGAAAAACTGTTTTTT	few	NA	TRBV7-6	TRBJ1-4
CASSLLDRGDTGELFF	TGTGCCAGCAGCTTACTGGACAGGGGGGACACCGGGGAGCTGTTTTTT	NA	TRBD1	TRBV11-2	TRBJ2-2
CASSLEGQGSSGANVLTF	TGTGCCAGCAGCTTAGAAGGGCAGGGTTCAAGTGGGGCCAACGTCCTGACTTTC	many	NA	TRBV11-1	TRBJ2-6
CSATDQGLGYTQYF	TGCAGTGCTACAGATCAGGGGCTTGGGTATACGCAGTATTTT	many	NA	TRBV20-1	TRBJ2-3
CATSSYGTQQPQHF	TGTGCCACCAGCAGTTACGGGACACAGCAGCCCCAGCATTTT	NA	NA	TRBV15	TRBJ1-5
CAIAYQGPSNQPQHF	TGTGCCATCGCGTACCAGGGCCCCAGCAATCAGCCCCAGCATTTT	NA	NA	TRBV2	TRBJ1-5
CASSPRSVTEAFF	TGTGCCAGCAGCCCAAGGTCCGTTACTGAAGCTTTCTTT	NA	NA	TRBV9	TRBJ1-1
CASSQDTRGLYEQYF	TGCGCCAGCAGCCAAGATACCAGGGGACTCTACGAGCAGTACTTC	many	NA	TRBV4-3	TRBJ2-7
CSARRQEPNTGELFF	TGCAGTGCTAGACGACAGGAACCGAACACCGGGGAGCTGTTTTTT	few	NA	TRBV20-1	TRBJ2-2
CASSPGGFGYNGYTF	TGTGCCAGCAGTCCCGGAGGGTTTGGTTATAATGGCTACACCTTC	NA	NA	TRBV6-1	TRBJ1-2
CASTPGSGSYERQYF	TGTGCCAGCACCCCCGGTAGCGGGTCCTACGAGCGGCAGTACTTC	many	TRBD2	TRBV12-3/TRBV12-4	TRBJ2-7
CASSLGWGGGQPQHF	TGCGCCAGCAGCTTGGGTTGGGGGGGCGGTCAGCCCCAGCATTTT	many	NA	TRBV5-1	TRBJ1-5
CASSFLITYEQYF	TGTGCCAGCAGTTTCCTCATAACCTACGAGCAGTACTTC	NA	NA	TRBV28	TRBJ2-7
CSAPKGSSYEQYF	TGCAGTGCCCCTAAGGGTAGCTCCTACGAGCAGTACTTC	NA	NA	TRBV20-1	TRBJ2-7
CASSPLHREGTEAFF	TGTGCCAGCAGCCCTCTCCACAGGGAGGGCACTGAAGCTTTCTTT	many	NA	TRBV7-2	TRBJ1-1
CASTEIAGGPYEQYF	TGTGCCAGCACTGAAATAGCGGGAGGCCCCTACGAGCAGTACTTC	many	TRBD2	TRBV6-2/TRBV6-3	TRBJ2-7
CASSDGSDREQFF	TGTGCCAGCAGTGATGGCTCCGACCGGGAGCAGTTCTTC	many	NA	TRBV6-1	TRBJ2-1
CASSARQVYQETQYF	TGTGCCAGCAGCGCACGACAGGTTTACCAAGAGACCCAGTACTTC	many	NA	TRBV7-2	TRBJ2-5
CASSLDLAGGPTNTQYF	TGCGCCAGCAGCTTGGACTTAGCGGGGGGGCCAACGAATACGCAGTATTTT	many	TRBD2	TRBV5-1	TRBJ2-3
CAISWGGDEQFF	TGTGCCATTTCTTGGGGGGGCGATGAGCAGTTCTTC	NA	NA	TRBV6-2/TRBV6-3	TRBJ2-1
CASSLAVGQGVHEQYF	TGTGCCAGCAGCTTAGCGGTTGGACAGGGGGTCCACGAGCAGTACTTC	NA	TRBD1	TRBV11-1	TRBJ2-7
CASSFILSTDTQYF	TGTGCCAGCAGCTTCATACTCAGCACAGATACGCAGTATTTT	few	NA	TRBV5-5	TRBJ2-3
CASSLEYQTQYF	TGTGCCAGCAGCTTAGAATACCAGACCCAGTACTTC	many	NA	TRBV11-2	TRBJ2-5
CSARDSDSGRETQYF	TGCAGTGCTAGAGATAGTGATAGCGGGAGGGAGACCCAGTACTTC	many	TRBD2	TRBV20-1	TRBJ2-5
CASSQTIGANEKLFF	TGCGCCAGCAGCCAGACGATAGGGGCTAATGAAAAACTGTTTTTT	few	NA	TRBV5-1	TRBJ1-4
CASSPQEGQAYGYTF	TGTGCCAGCAGCCCTCAGGAAGGGCAGGCCTATGGCTACACCTTC	many	NA	TRBV9	TRBJ1-2
CASSPVPTEAFF	TGTGCCAGCAGCCCCGTACCCACTGAAGCTTTCTTT	many	NA	TRBV12-3/TRBV12-4	TRBJ1-1
CATSETGLAGVSSYNEQFF	TGTGCCACCAGTGAAACGGGACTAGCGGGGGTTAGCTCCTACAATGAGCAGTTCTTC	NA	TRBD2	TRBV24-1	TRBJ2-1
CSLPYYGYTF	TGCAGCCTGCCATACTATGGCTACACCTTC	many	NA	TRBV20-1	TRBJ1-2
CASSASGTGGAGYGYTF	TGTGCCAGCAGCGCTTCCGGGACAGGGGGCGCCGGCTATGGCTACACCTTC	many	TRBD1	TRBV9	TRBJ1-2
CASSGDRGTDEQFF	TGTGCCAGCAGTGGGGACAGGGGAACCGATGAGCAGTTCTTC	NA	TRBD1	TRBV6-1	TRBJ2-1
CAISDRGTGGGDTQYF	TGTGCCATCAGTGACCGCGGGACAGGAGGTGGTGATACGCAGTATTTT	many	TRBD1	TRBV10-3	TRBJ2-3
CASSYRPGLAERHSYNEQFF	TGTGCCAGCAGTTACCGCCCGGGACTAGCGGAAAGACACTCCTACAATGAGCAGTTCTTC	many	TRBD2	TRBV6-2/TRBV6-3	TRBJ2-1
CASTLETGVSEQFF	TGTGCCAGCACCCTTGAGACGGGAGTAAGTGAGCAGTTCTTC	many	NA	TRBV12-3/TRBV12-4	TRBJ2-1
CASSYRAPPGELFF	TGCGCCAGCAGCTACCGGGCCCCCCCCGGGGAGCTGTTTTTT	many	NA	TRBV4-3	TRBJ2-2
CASSVGTVTYEQYF	TGTGCCAGCAGCGTTGGGACGGTCACCTACGAGCAGTACTTC	many	NA	TRBV11-2	TRBJ2-7